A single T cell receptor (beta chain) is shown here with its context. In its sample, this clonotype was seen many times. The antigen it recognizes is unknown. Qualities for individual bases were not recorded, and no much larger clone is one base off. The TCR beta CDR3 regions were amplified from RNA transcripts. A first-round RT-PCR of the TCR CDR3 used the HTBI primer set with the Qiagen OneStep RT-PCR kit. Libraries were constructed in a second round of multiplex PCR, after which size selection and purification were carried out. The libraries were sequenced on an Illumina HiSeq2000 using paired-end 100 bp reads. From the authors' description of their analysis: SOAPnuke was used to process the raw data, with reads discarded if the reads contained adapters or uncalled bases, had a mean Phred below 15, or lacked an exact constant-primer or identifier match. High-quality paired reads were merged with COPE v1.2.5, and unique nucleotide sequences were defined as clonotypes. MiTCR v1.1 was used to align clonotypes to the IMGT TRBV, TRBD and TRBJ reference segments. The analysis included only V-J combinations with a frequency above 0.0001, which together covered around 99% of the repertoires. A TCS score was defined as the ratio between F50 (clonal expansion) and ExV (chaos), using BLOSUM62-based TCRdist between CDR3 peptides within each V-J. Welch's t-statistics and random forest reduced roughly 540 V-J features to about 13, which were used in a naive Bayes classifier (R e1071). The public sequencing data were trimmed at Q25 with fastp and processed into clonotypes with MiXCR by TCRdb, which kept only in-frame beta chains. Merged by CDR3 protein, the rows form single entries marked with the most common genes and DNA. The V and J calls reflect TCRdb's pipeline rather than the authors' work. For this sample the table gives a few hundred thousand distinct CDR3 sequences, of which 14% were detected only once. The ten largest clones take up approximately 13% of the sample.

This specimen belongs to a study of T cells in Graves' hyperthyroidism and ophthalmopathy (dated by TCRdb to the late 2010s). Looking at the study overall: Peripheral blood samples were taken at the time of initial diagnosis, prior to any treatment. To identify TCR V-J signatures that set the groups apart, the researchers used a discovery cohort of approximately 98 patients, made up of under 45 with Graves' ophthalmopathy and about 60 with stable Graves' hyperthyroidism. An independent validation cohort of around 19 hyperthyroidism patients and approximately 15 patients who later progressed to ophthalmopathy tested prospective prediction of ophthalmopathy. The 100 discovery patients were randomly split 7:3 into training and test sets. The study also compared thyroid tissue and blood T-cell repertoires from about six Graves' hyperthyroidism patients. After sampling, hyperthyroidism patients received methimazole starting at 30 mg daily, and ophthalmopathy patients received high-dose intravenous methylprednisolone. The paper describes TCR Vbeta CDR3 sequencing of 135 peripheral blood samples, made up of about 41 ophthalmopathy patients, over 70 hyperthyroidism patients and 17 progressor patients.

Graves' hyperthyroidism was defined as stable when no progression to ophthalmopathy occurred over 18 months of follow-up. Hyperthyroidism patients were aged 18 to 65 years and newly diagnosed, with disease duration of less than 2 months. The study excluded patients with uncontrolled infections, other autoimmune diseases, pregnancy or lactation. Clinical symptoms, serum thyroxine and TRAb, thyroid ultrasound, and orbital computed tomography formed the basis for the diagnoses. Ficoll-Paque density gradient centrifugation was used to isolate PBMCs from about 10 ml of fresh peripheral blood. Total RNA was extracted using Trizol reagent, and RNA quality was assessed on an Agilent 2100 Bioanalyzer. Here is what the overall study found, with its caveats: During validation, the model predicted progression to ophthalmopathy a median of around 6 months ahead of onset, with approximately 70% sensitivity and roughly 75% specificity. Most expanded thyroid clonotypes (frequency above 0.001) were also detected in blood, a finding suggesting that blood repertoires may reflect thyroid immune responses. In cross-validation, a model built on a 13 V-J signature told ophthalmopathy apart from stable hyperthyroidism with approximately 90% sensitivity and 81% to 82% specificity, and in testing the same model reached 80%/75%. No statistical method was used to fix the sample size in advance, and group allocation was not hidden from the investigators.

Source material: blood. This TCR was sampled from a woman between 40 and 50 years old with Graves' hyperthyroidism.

The nucleotide sequence reads TGTGCCAGCAGTGAATGGACAGGGAATATGAACACTGAAGCTTTCTTT. It codes for CASSEWTGNMNTEAFF. The rearrangement joined TRBV25-1 to TRBJ1-1; 8 junctional bases match TRBD1. Its CDR3 holds 16 amino acids, cysteine through phenylalanine. CDR3 DNA is the only sequence kept; it has 48 bases, read in frame from the first base. CDR1 and CDR2 were assigned from the germline V gene as MGHDK and SYGVNS. Germline trimming amounts to 1 base on V and 0 bases on J, with 4 as the count of junction bases outside the gene matches.